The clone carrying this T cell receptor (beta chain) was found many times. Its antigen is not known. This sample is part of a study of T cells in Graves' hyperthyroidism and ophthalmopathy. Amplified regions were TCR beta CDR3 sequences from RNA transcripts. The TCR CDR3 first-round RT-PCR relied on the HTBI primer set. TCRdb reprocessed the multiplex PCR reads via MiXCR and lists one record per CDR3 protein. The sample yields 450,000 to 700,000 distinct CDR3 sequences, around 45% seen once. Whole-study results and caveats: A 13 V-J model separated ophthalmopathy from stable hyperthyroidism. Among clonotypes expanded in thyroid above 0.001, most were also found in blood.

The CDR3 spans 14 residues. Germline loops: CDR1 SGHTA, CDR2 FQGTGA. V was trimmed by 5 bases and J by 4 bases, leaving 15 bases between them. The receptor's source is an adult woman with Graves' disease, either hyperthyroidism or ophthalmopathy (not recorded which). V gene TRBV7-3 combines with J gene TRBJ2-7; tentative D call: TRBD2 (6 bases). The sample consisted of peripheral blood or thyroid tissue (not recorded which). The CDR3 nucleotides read TGTGCCAGCAGCGCCGGGGGACTGGGATACGAGCAGTACTTC. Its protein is CASSAGGLGYEQYF.